The 24 T cell receptor beta chains below were found in one sample sequenced in a study of a mutant IDH1 vaccine in newly diagnosed glioma. This table comes from immunoSEQ multiplex PCR, and its TCRdb copy is limited to in-frame clones, with some not included. The table includes 45,000 to 65,000 clones, about 80% detected once. Time point of the sample: week 5, during vaccination. Every vaccination contained 300 ug of the mutant IDH1 20-mer peptide and was paired with topical imiquimod. What these receptors recognize is not known. The sample here was PBMCs, taken from a glioma patient whose treatment included an IDH1 peptide vaccine. These receptors were collected from a woman aged 18-30 years with glioma. Some clones in this sample may be carry-over from other donors' samples.

The V and J genes are TRBV5-1 and TRBJ2-7, with TRBD2 matching over 12 bases. This CDR3 spans 19 amino acids. Germline V gene data show CDR1 as SGHRS and CDR2 as YFSETQ. Trimming removed 3 bases from V and 4 bases from J; junction bases left unmatched: 17. The chain's CDR3 is CASSSFRGSSGRAGYEQYF. The CDR3 DNA follows: TGCGCCAGCAGCTCCTTCCGGGGGTCTAGCGGGAGGGCCGGGTACGAGCAGTACTTC.

The table lists this clone with a count of one. The genes are TRBV5-1 and TRBJ2-1; D is possibly TRBD1 or TRBD2 (5 bases each). The CDR3 runs 15 residues. The germline V gene encodes CDR1 SGHRS and CDR2 YFSETQ. Trimming took off 0 bases at V and 0 bases at J, with 7 bases between the two ends. In DNA, the CDR3 is TGCGCCAGCAGCTTGGATGGGGGCTCCTACAATGAGCAGTTCTTC. Translation: CASSLDGGSYNEQFF. The full variable domain, completed using reference TRBV5-1 and TRBJ2-1, is KAGVTQTPRYLIKTRGQQVTLSCSPISGHRSVSWYQQTPGQGLQFLFEYFSETQRNKGNFPGRFSGRQFSNSRSEMNVSTLELGDSALYLCASSLDGGSYNEQFFGPGTRLTVL.

The chain employs TRBV7-2 and TRBJ1-1, with D hard to call. Looked up from germline, CDR1 is SGHTA and CDR2 is FQGNSA. This CDR3 comprises 14 residues. V was cut by 3 bases and J by 0 bases, with 8 bases left in between. This chain's CDR3 is CASSFRAMNTEAFF. The CDR3 DNA reads TGTGCCAGCAGCTTCCGGGCCATGAACACTGAAGCTTTCTTT.

This clone has only a few counts. V gene TRBV2 combines with J gene TRBJ2-2; 8 nucleotides match TRBD2. After removal of 4 bases from V and 0 bases from J, the junction contained 1 base not matched to a gene. The CDR3 is 15 amino acids. CDR1 is SNHLY, CDR2 FYNNEI, per germline. This chain's CDR3 is CASSGAGANTGELFF. In DNA, the CDR3 is TGTGCCAGCAGTGGAGCGGGGGCGAACACCGGGGAGCTGTTTTTT.

This rearrangement joins TRBV5-1 to TRBJ1-2; tentatively, D is TRBD1 (5 bases). The CDR3 totals 12 residues. With 2 bases removed from V and 8 bases from J, the gap between germline ends came to 10 bases. CDR1 is SGHRS, CDR2 YFSETQ, per germline. CDR3: CASSFRQFGYTF. CDR3 DNA sequence: TGCGCCAGCAGCTTCAGACAGTTCGGCTACACCTTC.

The chain recombines TRBV5-1 with TRBJ1-1; D is unclear. CDR3 size: 13 residues. Germline-derived CDR1 and CDR2 are SGHRS and YFSETQ. Between the trimmed V and J ends, which lost 2 bases and 1 base, there was a span of 6 bases. The CDR3 DNA follows: TGCGCCAGCAGCTTTTCGGGGAACACTGAAGCTTTCTTT. Its protein is CASSFSGNTEAFF.

The chain has TRBV2 and TRBJ2-7, with 7 bases matching TRBD2. The CDR3 runs 17 residues. Germline V CDR1 and CDR2: SNHLY, FYNNEI. With V trimmed by 4 bases and J by 6 bases, 18 bases remained unmatched. The CDR3 is CASSGGFSGQVGSEQYF. The CDR3 DNA reads TGTGCCAGCAGTGGAGGGTTTAGCGGGCAGGTTGGGTCCGAGCAGTACTTC.

The V and J genes are TRBV7-6 and TRBJ2-5, with unresolved D. CDR1 and CDR2 from the germline V gene are SGHVS and FNYEAQ. V was shortened by 5 bases and J by 4 bases, with 5 bases between the two germline ends. This CDR3 is 11 amino acids long. In nucleotides, the CDR3 is TGTGCCAGCAGCCCATCAGAGACCCAGTACTTC. This encodes CASSPSETQYF.

V is TRBV5-5 and J is TRBJ2-7, with TRBD2 as a possible D gene (6 bases). The length of the CDR3 is 17 residues. Trimming removed 3 bases at V and 5 bases at J, with 24 bases between. Germline lookup yields CDR1 SGHKS and CDR2 YYEKEE (reference sequence). CDR3 amino acids: CASSWGESQGKADEQYF. The CDR3 DNA follows: TGTGCCAGCAGCTGGGGGGAGAGCCAGGGAAAGGCTGACGAGCAGTACTTC.

This chain links TRBV4-3 with TRBJ1-5, with D perhaps TRBD1 (6 bases). The V and J ends lost 2 bases and 4 bases respectively, with 18 bases between them. This CDR3 is built from 17 residues. CDR1 and CDR2 (germline): LGHNA, YSLEER. In DNA, the CDR3 is TGCGCCAGCAGCCAACTTTATGGCGAGGGACATAATCAGCCCCAGCATTTT. This sequence encodes CASSQLYGEGHNQPQHF.

The chain recombines TRBV6-5 with TRBJ1-1; the D gene is possibly TRBD1 (5 bases). V dropped 0 bases and J dropped 9 bases, with 14 bases sitting between them. Germline CDR1 is MNHEY and CDR2 is SVGAGI. The CDR3 totals 14 residues. The CDR3 here is CASSYSGGIGKAFF. CDR3 in DNA: TGTGCCAGCAGTTACTCGGGGGGTATTGGTAAAGCTTTCTTT.

The chain employs TRBV11-3 and TRBJ1-1; D call uncertain. Looked up from germline, CDR1 is SGHNT and CDR2 is YENEEA. Trimming took 3 bases from V and 1 from J, leaving 9 bases between them. The CDR3 spans 14 residues. The CDR3 spells CASSLRRTNTEAFF. The CDR3 DNA reads as TGTGCCAGCAGCTTGAGGAGGACGAACACTGAAGCTTTCTTT.

The chain employs TRBV7-2 and TRBJ2-3; D perhaps matches TRBD2 (6 bases). V shed 4 bases and J shed 2 bases, with 13 bases lying between them. From germline, CDR1 is SGHTA and CDR2 FQGNSA. The CDR3 runs 15 residues. CDR3 nucleotide sequence: TGTGCCAGCAGCTCCGGGACTTCTCCCACAGATACGCAGTATTTT. This sequence encodes CASSSGTSPTDTQYF. Filled out from reference TRBV7-2 and TRBJ2-3, the complete variable domain reads GAGVSQSPSNKVTEKGKDVELRCDPISGHTALYWYRQSLGQGLEFLIYFQGNSAPDKSGLPSDRFSAERTGGSVSTLTIQRTQQEDSAVYLCASSSGTSPTDTQYFGPGTRLTVL.

This clone was seen a single time. The chain is built from TRBV19 and TRBJ2-2, with D tentatively TRBD1 or TRBD2 (5 bases each). Germline V gene lookup returns CDR1 LNHDA and CDR2 SQIVND (reference sequence). The CDR3 runs to 14 residues. Trimming stripped 5 bases from V and 4 bases from J, with 11 bases between. The CDR3 spells CASSPGPLTGELFF. CDR3 nucleotides: TGTGCCAGTAGTCCGGGGCCCCTCACCGGGGAGCTGTTTTTT.

This chain joins TRBV5-6 and TRBJ2-7; D unclear. The CDR3 sequence is 12 residues long. The V end was cut by 1 base, the J end by 11 bases, with 13 bases between. Germline CDR1 and CDR2: SGHDT and YYEEEE. CDR3 sequence (DNA): TGTGCCAGCAGCTTGACTGGGTTTGGGGAGTACTTC. It codes for CASSLTGFGEYF.

The J gene is TRBJ2-5, the V gene TRBV2; the D is unclear. The V and J ends lost 3 bases and 2 bases respectively, with 10 bases between them. Germline V gene sequence: CDR1 SNHLY, CDR2 FYNNEI. The CDR3 runs to 14 residues. The CDR3 nucleotides read TGTGCCAGCAGTGAGGGTCAGATACAAGAGACCCAGTACTTC. It encodes CASSEGQIQETQYF.

The chain joins TRBV4-1 to TRBJ2-2; weak D call: TRBD2 (7 bases). CDR1 and CDR2 from the germline V gene are MGHRA and YSYEKL. CDR3 length: 16 amino acids. Between the trimmed V and J ends, which lost 1 base and 3 bases, there was a span of 12 bases. CDR3 protein: CASSQGRGGYTGELFF. CDR3 bases: TGCGCCAGCAGCCAAGGGAGGGGGGGTTACACCGGGGAGCTGTTTTTT.

This clone has only one observation. The conserved closing phenylalanine or tryptophan is absent in this CDR3, likely reflecting a read error. The DNA is omitted, as the CDR3 cannot be located on it reliably, and the CDR3 follows TCRdb's listing. The rearrangement uses TRBV11-2 and TRBJ2-7; TRBD2, the D gene given by the table, was not confirmed from the DNA. The V gene's germline CDR1 is SGHAT and CDR2 FQNNGV. Termini included, the CDR3 measures 11 amino acids. CDR3 protein: CASSRELAGTP.

This chain connects TRBV13 to TRBJ1-1; a weak D match, TRBD1 (6 bases). V lost 3 bases and J lost 3, with 20 bases in between. This CDR3 is built from 17 residues. Germline assignment: CDR1 PRHDT and CDR2 FYEKMQ (reference sequence). The chain's CDR3 is CASSLGGHSAGYTEAFF. DNA of the CDR3: TGTGCCAGCAGCTTGGGGGGACACTCGGCCGGCTACACTGAAGCTTTCTTT.

The J gene is TRBJ2-2, the V gene TRBV6-6; unclear D gene. CDR3 size: 15 residues. The V gene lost 2 bases and the J gene lost 5 bases, with 12 bases spanning the gap. Per germline, CDR1 MNHNY and CDR2 SVGAGI (reference sequence). The CDR3 region has the DNA TGTGCCAGCAGTTACACCAGAGCATGGACCGGGGAGCTGTTTTTT. Translating it yields CASSYTRAWTGELFF.

The chain recombines TRBV19 with TRBJ1-1; D may be TRBD1 (6 bases). V gave up 4 bases and J gave up 3 bases, with 6 bases separating them. This CDR3 contains 12 residues. CDR1 and CDR2 (germline): LNHDA, SQIVND (reference sequence). In nucleotides, the CDR3 is TGTGCCAGTAGTACAGGGGACACTGAAGCTTTCTTT. Residues: CASSTGDTEAFF.

This chain uses TRBV28 with TRBJ1-5; a possible D gene is TRBD1 (6 bases). CDR3 length equals 15 residues. Germline-derived CDR1 and CDR2 are MDHEN and SYDVKM. Trimming took off 6 bases at V and 4 bases at J, with 16 bases between the two ends. This chain's CDR3 is CASSSPTGPNQPQHF. The CDR3, as DNA: TGTGCCAGCAGCTCACCGACAGGACCGAATCAGCCCCAGCATTTT.

J is TRBJ1-4 and V is TRBV6-5; D perhaps matches TRBD1 (5 bases). The V end lost 0 bases, the J end lost 7 bases, and 12 bases lay between the germline ends. This CDR3 contains 15 residues. From germline, CDR1 is MNHEY and CDR2 SVGAGI. The CDR3 nucleotides are TGTGCCAGCAGTTACTCCAGGGCCACCCTTGAAAAACTGTTTTTT. Residues: CASSYSRATLEKLFF.

This chain links TRBV6-5 with TRBJ1-4, with 10 bases aligning to TRBD1. V trimming: 5 bases; J trimming: 8 bases; junction bases outside the gene matches: 8. The CDR3 has 15 residues. From germline, CDR1 is MNHEY and CDR2 SVGAGI. The chain's CDR3 is CASSKTGTGEEKLFF. The CDR3 nucleotides are TGTGCCAGCAGTAAGACCGGGACAGGGGAGGAAAAACTGTTTTTT.